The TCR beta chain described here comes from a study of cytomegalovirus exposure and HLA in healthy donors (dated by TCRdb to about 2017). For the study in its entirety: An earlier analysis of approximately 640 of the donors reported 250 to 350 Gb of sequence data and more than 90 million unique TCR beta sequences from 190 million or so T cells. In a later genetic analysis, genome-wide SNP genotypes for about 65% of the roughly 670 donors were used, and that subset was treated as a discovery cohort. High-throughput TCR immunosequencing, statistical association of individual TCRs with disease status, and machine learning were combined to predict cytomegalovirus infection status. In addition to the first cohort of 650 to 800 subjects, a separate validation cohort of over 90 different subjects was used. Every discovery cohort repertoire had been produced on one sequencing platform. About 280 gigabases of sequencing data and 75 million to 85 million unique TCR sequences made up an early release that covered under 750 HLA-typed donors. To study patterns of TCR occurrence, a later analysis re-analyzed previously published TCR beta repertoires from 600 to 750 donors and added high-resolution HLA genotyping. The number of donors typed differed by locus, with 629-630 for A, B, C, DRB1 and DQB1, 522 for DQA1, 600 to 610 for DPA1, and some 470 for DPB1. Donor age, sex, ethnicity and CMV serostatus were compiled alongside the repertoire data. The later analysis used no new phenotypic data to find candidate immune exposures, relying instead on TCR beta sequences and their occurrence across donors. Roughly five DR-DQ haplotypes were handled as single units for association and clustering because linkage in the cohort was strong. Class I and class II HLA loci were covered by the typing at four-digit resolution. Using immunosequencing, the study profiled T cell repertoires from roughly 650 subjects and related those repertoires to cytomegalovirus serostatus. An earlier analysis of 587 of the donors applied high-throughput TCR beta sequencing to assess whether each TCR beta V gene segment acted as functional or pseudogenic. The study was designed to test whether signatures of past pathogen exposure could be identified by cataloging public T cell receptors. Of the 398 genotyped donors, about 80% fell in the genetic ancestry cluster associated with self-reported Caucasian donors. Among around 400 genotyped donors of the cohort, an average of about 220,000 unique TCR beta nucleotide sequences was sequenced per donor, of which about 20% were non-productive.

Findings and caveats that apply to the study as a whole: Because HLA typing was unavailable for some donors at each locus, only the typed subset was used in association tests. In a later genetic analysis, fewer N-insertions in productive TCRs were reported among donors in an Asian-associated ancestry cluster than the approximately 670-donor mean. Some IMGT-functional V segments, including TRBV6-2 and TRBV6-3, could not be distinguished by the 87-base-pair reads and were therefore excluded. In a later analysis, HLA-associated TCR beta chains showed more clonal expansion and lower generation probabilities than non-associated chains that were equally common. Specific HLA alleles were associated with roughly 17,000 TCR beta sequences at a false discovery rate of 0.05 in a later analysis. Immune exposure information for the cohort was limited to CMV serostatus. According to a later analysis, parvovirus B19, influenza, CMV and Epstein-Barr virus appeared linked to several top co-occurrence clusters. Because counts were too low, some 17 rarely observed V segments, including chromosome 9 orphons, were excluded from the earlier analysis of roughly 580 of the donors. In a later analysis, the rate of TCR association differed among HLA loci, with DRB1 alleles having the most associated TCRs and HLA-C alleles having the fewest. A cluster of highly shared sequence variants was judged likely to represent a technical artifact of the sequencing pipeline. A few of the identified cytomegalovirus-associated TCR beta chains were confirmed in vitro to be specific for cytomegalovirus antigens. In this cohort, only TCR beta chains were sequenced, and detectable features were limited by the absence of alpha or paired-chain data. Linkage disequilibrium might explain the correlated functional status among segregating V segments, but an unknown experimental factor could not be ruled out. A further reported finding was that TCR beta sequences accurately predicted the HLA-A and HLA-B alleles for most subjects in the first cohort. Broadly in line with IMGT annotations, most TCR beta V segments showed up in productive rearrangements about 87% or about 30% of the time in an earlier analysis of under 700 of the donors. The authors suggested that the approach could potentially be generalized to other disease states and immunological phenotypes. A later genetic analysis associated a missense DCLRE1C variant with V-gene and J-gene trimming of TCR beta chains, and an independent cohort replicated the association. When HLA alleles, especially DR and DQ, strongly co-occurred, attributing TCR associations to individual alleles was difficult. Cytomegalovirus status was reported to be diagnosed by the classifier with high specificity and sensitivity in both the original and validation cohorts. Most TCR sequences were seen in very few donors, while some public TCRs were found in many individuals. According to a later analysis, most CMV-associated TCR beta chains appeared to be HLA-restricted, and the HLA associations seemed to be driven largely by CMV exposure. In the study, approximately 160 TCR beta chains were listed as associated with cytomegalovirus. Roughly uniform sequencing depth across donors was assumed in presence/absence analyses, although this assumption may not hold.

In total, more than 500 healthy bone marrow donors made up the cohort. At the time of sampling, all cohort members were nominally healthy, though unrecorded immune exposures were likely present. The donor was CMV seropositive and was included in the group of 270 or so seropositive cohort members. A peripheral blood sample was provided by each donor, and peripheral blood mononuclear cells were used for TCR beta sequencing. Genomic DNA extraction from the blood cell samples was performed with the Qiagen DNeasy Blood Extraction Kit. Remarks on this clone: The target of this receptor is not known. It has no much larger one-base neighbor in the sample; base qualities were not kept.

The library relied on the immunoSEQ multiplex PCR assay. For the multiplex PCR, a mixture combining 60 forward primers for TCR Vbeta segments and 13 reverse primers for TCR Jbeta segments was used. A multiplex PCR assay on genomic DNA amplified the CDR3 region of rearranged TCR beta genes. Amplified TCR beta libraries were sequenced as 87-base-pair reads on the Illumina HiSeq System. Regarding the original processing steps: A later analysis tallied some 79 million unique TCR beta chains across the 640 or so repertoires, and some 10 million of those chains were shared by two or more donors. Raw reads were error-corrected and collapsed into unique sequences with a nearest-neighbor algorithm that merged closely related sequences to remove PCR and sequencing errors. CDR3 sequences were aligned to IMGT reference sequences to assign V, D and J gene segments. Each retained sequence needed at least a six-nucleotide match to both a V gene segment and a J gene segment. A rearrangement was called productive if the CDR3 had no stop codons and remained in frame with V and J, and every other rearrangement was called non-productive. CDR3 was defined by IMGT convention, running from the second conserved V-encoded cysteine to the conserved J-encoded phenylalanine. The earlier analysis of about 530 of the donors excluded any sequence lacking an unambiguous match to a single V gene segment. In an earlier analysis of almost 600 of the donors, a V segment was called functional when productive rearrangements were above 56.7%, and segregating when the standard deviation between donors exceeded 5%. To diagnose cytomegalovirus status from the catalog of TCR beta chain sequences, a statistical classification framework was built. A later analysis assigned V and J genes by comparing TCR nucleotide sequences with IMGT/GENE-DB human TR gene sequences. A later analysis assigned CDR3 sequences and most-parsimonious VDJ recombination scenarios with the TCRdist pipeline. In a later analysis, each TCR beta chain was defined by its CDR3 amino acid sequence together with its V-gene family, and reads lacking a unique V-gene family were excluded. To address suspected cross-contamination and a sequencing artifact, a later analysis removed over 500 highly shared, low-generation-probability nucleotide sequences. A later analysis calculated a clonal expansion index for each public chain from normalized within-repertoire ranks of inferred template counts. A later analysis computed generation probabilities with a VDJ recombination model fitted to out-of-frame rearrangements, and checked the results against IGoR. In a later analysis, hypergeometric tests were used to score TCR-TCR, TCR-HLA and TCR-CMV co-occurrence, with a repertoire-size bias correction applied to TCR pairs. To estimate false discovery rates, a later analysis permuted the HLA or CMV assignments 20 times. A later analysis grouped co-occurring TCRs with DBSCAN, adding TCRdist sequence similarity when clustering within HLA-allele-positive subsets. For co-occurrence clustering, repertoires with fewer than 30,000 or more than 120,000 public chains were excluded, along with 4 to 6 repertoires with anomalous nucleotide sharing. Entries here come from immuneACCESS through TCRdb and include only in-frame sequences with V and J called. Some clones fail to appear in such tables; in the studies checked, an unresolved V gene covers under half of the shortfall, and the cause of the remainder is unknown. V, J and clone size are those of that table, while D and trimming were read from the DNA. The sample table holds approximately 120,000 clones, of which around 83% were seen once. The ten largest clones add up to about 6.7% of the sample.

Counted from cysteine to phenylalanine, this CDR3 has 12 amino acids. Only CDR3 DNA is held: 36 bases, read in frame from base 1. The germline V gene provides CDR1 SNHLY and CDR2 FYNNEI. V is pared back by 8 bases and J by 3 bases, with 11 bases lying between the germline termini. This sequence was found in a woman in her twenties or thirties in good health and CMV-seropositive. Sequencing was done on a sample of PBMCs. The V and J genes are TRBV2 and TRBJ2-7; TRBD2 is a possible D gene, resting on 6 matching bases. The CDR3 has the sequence CASYPGLYEQYF. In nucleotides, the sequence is TGTGCCAGCTACCCGGGACTCTACGAGCAGTACTTC.